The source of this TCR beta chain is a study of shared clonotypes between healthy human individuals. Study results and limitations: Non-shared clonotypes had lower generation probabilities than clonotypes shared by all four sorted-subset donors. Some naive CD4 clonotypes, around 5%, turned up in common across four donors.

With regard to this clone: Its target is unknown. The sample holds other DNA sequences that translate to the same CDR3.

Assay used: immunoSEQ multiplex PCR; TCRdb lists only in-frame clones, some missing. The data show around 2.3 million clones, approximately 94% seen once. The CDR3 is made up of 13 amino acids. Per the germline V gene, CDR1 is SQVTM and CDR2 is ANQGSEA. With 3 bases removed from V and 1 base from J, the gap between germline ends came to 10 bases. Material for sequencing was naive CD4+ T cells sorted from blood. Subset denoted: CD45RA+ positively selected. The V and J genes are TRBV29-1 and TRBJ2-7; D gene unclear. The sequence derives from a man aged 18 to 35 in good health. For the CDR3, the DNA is TGCAGCGTTGACGGCGGCGGTTCCTACGAGCAGTACTTC. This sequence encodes CSVDGGGSYEQYF.